Listed here are 13 T cell receptor beta chains from one sample, sequenced in a study of T cell clonality in common variable immunodeficiency. Data came from immunoSEQ multiplex PCR; TCRdb stores just in-frame clones and leaves some out. The data show about 15,000 clones, with none appearing a single time. Points from the study as a whole: In common variable immunodeficiency, TCR beta chains reportedly carried fewer deletions and N-nucleotide insertions.

No antigen is known for these receptors. Material: peripheral blood mononuclear cells. Receptors originate from a human donor with common variable immunodeficiency.

In its sample, this clone was seen a few times. With the read ending 3 residues before the CDR3 end, the germline J gene is used to fill in that end. The chain has TRBV29-1 and TRBJ2-7; 7 nucleotides align to TRBD1. With 7 bases clipped from V and 3 bases from J, the junction kept 3 bases outside the gene matches. The germline gives CDR1 SQVTM, CDR2 ANQGSEA. The length of the CDR3 is 11 residues. CDR3 loop: CSGRQGYEQYF. Incomplete CDR3 DNA: TGCAGCGGCCGACAGGGCTACGAG.

Turning to this clone: Read coverage stops 3 residues before the CDR3 terminus; the germline J gene supplies the remainder. The chain uses TRBV19 and TRBJ2-7, with D maybe TRBD2 (5 bases). V was trimmed by 0 bases and J by 2 bases, leaving 5 bases between them. CDR1 LNHDA and CDR2 SQIVND come from the germline V gene (reference sequence). The CDR3 sequence is 13 residues long. CDR3 amino acids: CASSIDGAYEQYF. The covered CDR3 bases are TGTGCCAGTAGTATAGACGGGGCCTACGAG.

As for this clone: The CDR3 end lies 3 residues beyond the end of the read and is filled in from the germline J gene. The chain employs TRBV7-2 and TRBJ2-7, with D possibly matching TRBD1 (6 bases). Per the germline V gene, CDR1 is SGHTA and CDR2 is FQGNSA. The CDR3 consists of 15 residues. The ends were cut back, 5 bases at V and 5 bases at J, with 19 bases in the middle. Partial CDR3 DNA: TGTGCCAGCAGCCCATATAGGACAGTCCCCCACGAG. Translating it yields CASSPYRTVPHE. The full CDR3 protein is CASSPYRTVPHEQYF.

Comments on this clone: The read ends 3 residues shy of where the CDR3 ends; the end is completed using the germline J gene. The chain joins TRBV10-3 to TRBJ2-1; TRBD1 agrees at 9 bases. This CDR3 is built from 15 residues. After removal of 5 bases from V and 7 bases from J, the junction contained 9 bases not matched to a gene. Germline V lookup: CDR1 ENHRY, CDR2 SYGVKD. The CDR3 sequence: CAISPGQGRRNEQFF. The CDR3 bases that were read are TGTGCCATCAGTCCGGGACAGGGTAGGAGGAATGAG.

In the case of this clone: The CDR3 end is not reached by the read, which stops 3 residues before it; the germline J gene fills it in. The gene calls are TRBV7-2 and TRBJ2-7; the D gene is possibly TRBD1 (7 bases). V shed 3 bases and J shed 4 bases, with 16 bases lying between them. This CDR3 region has 15 residues. Germline loops: CDR1 SGHTA, CDR2 FQGNSA. The part of the CDR3 DNA that was read is TGTGCCAGCAGCTTGGGCGGGACAGAAACTTACGAG. It yields the protein CASSLGGTETYE. The entire CDR3 sequence reads CASSLGGTETYEQYF.

This clone occurred a few times. Read sequence stops 3 residues before the CDR3 end, and the germline J gene provides the missing end. The rearrangement joins TRBV19 to TRBJ1-3; a weak D match, TRBD1 (5 bases). From germline, CDR1 is LNHDA and CDR2 SQIVND (reference sequence). The CDR3 is made up of 15 amino acids. Deletions cut 5 bases from V and 0 bases from J, with 11 bases between. The sequenced CDR3 bases are TGTGCCAGTAGTCCCGATCAGGGCTCTGGAAACACC. This gives the protein CASSPDQGSGNT. The whole CDR3 protein is CASSPDQGSGNTIYF.

There are many counts of this clone. The read terminates 3 residues before the CDR3 end, so the remaining end is supplied by the germline J gene. The genes are TRBV29-1 and TRBJ2-1, with 8 bases fitting TRBD1. Germline V gene data show CDR1 as SQVTM and CDR2 as ANQGSEA. The CDR3 is 14 amino acids. Trimming removed 7 bases from V and 6 bases from J; junction bases left unmatched: 11. CDR3 region: CSGSGGGQGNEQFF. CDR3 DNA, as far as it was read: TGCAGCGGTTCAGGGGGCGGCCAAGGCAATGAG.

This clone has a handful of counts. The read halts 3 residues ahead of the CDR3 end, with the missing end drawn from the germline J gene. This sequence joins TRBV2 and TRBJ2-2; TRBD2 matches 7 bases. V was pared by 6 bases and J by 1 base, with 5 bases of the junction left unmatched. Germline V lookup: CDR1 SNHLY, CDR2 FYNNEI. This CDR3 comprises 15 residues. The CDR3 spells CASSLAGVNTGELFF. Incomplete CDR3 DNA: TGTGCCAGCAGCTTAGCGGGCGTGAACACCGGGGAG.

This clone was seen a few times. Read data end 3 residues before the CDR3 end; the end is taken from the germline J gene. The chain has TRBV7-7 and TRBJ2-3, with TRBD1 matching 7 bases. CDR3 length equals 13 residues. The V gene's germline CDR1 is SSHAT and CDR2 FNYEAQ (reference sequence). Partial CDR3 DNA: TGTGCCAGCAGCTTAAGTCACAGGGGCTCG. Translating it yields CASSLSHRGS. The CDR3 reads in full as CASSLSHRGSQYF.

This clone was observed a few times. The read falls 3 residues short of the CDR3 end, and the missing part is taken from the germline J gene. The V and J genes are TRBV30 and TRBJ1-2; 9 positions match TRBD1. This CDR3 is 14 amino acids long. The junction had 5 bases not matched to a gene; V was cut back by 1 base and J by 5 bases. The germline V gene encodes CDR1 GTSNPN and CDR2 SVGIG (reference sequence). The sequenced CDR3 bases are TGTGCCTGGAGTGGACAGGGGGAACCATATGGC. Residues: CAWSGQGEPYG. The full CDR3 reads CAWSGQGEPYGYTF.

This clone was picked up a small number of times. The observed sequence ends 3 residues before the CDR3 terminus, with the missing tail filled in from the germline J gene. The V and J genes are TRBV29-1 and TRBJ2-7; 10 bases align to TRBD1. The germline CDR1 and CDR2 sequences are SQVTM and ANQGSEA. The CDR3 extends over 14 amino acids. The junction had 8 bases not matched to a gene; V was cut back by 7 bases and J by 2 bases. The sequenced part of the CDR3 DNA is TGCAGCGCCACCCGGACAGGGGGAACCTACGAG. Residues: CSATRTGGTYE. The full CDR3 is CSATRTGGTYEQYF.

Many counts were recorded for this clone. The CDR3 extends 3 residues past the end of the read, so its final part is completed from the germline J gene. V and J are TRBV4-2 and TRBJ2-1; D possibly corresponds to TRBD2 (6 bases). The CDR3 runs to 17 residues. Per the germline V gene, CDR1 is LGHNA and CDR2 is YNFKEQ. Trimming stripped 4 bases from V and 8 bases from J, with 24 bases between. CDR3 bases read: TGTGCCAGCAGCCCACTTGGGGCCCGGGGGAACAACGATGAG. Translation gives CASSPLGARGNNDE. The whole CDR3 region reads CASSPLGARGNNDEQFF.

This clone was detected many times. The read is 3 residues too short to cover the CDR3 end, so that end is filled in from the germline J gene. The chain has TRBV6-2 or TRBV6-3 and TRBJ2-4; D perhaps matches TRBD2 (5 bases). Deletions cut 8 bases from V and 3 bases from J, with 11 bases between. This CDR3 is built from 13 residues. CDR1 is MNHEY and CDR2 is SVGEGT in the germline V gene. The CDR3 reads CASEQRFKNIQYF. The CDR3 bases that were read are TGTGCCAGCGAGCAGCGGTTCAAAAACATT.